This T cell receptor (beta chain) was documented in a study of spatial heterogeneity in lung cancer. Noted time point: sample taken at primary tumor resection. In this sample, this clonotype is medium-sized (0.01 to 0.1%). TCRdb called the 5' RACE reads again in MiXCR, with one record for every CDR3 protein. The profile shows approximately 2,100 distinct CDR3 sequences, approximately 8.4% of them singletons. Looked up from germline, CDR1 is SGHTA and CDR2 is FQGNSA. V was clipped by 5 bases and J by 5 bases, with 18 bases between them. The CDR3 totals 15 residues. The sequencing used normal lung tissue next to the tumor, collected at surgery. This clonotype was sampled from a female donor with early-stage non-small cell lung cancer. The rearrangement links TRBV7-2 to TRBJ2-5, with D possibly called TRBD1 or TRBD2 (6 bases each). The CDR3 reads CASSRRLGDTETQYF. The CDR3 nucleotides read TGTGCCAGCAGCCGCCGACTAGGGGACACGGAGACCCAGTACTTC.